The 21 T cell receptor beta chains below come from one sample, sequenced in a study of T cell changes during pregnancy in multiple sclerosis. Measured with immunoSEQ multiplex PCR; TCRdb has only the in-frame clones, and not every one. The table shows just under 65,000 clones, with about 94% occurring only once. The source material was CD8+ T cells from peripheral blood mononuclear cells, sampled in the second trimester of pregnancy. Every receptor here comes from a female donor with multiple sclerosis, enrolled in a pregnancy study.

This chain uses TRBV7-9 with TRBJ1-2; TRBD1 matches 7 bases. The ends lost 3 bases at V and 3 bases at J; junction bases unmatched: 4. The CDR3 has 14 amino acids. CDR1 is SEHNR and CDR2 is FQNEAQ in the germline V gene (reference sequence). CDR3 sequence reads: CASSLGDSHYGYTF. CDR3 nucleotides: TGTGCCAGCAGCTTGGGGGACAGTCACTATGGCTACACCTTC.

The chain links TRBV19 to TRBJ2-1, with a weak D call TRBD2 (5 bases). CDR1 and CDR2 (germline): LNHDA, SQIVND (reference sequence). CDR3 length: 14 residues. The V end lost 10 bases, the J end lost 4 bases, and 17 bases lay between the germline ends. The CDR3 loop reads CATSPVVYYNEQFF. CDR3 nucleotides: TGTGCCACTAGCCCGGTGGTCTATTACAATGAGCAGTTCTTC.

The chain carries TRBV30 and TRBJ1-1; D is undetermined. This CDR3 has 12 amino acids. V was cut by 7 bases and J by 7 bases, with 16 bases left in between. The germline CDR1 and CDR2 sequences are GTSNPN and SVGIG (reference sequence). CDR3 nucleotides: TGTGCCTCCTTACGGGAGACACTTGAAGCTTTCTTT. The encoded protein is CASLRETLEAFF.

The chain uses TRBV2 and TRBJ2-7; 12 bases match TRBD2. Germline CDR1 SNHLY, CDR2 FYNNEI. V lost 7 bases, J lost 5 bases, and 12 bases stayed unmatched. The CDR3 sequence is 16 residues long. In nucleotides, the CDR3 is TGTGCCAGCACTGGGTGGACTAGCGGGGTGGGCAACGAGCAGTACTTC. Translating it yields CASTGWTSGVGNEQYF.

The genes are TRBV9 and TRBJ1-5; D unclear. The V gene lost 0 bases and the J gene lost 3 bases, with 13 bases spanning the gap. The CDR3 totals 16 residues. Germline values: CDR1 SGDLS, CDR2 YYNGEE. Here the CDR3 DNA reads TGTGCCAGCAGCGTAGCTGAGCGGGGAAACAATCAGCCCCAGCATTTT. It encodes CASSVAERGNNQPQHF.

This CDR3 is CASRQDSGANVLTF. In nucleotides, the CDR3 is TGCGCCAGCCGACAAGACTCTGGGGCCAACGTCCTGACTTTC. The chain carries TRBV5-1 and TRBJ2-6; D is unclear. The CDR3 is 14 amino acids. Germline V lookup: CDR1 SGHRS, CDR2 YFSETQ. Trimming shortened V by 7 bases and J by 0 bases, and 8 bases separated the two germline ends.

The chain combines TRBV14 with TRBJ2-1; 8 bases line up with TRBD2. V lost 4 bases, J lost 3 bases, and 11 bases stayed unmatched. The CDR3 contains 17 residues. From germline, CDR1 is SGHDN and CDR2 FVKESK. CDR3 coding DNA: TGTGCCAGCAGCCCACCTAGCGACCGGGGGGGCTACAATGAGCAGTTCTTC. It codes for CASSPPSDRGGYNEQFF.

The chain links TRBV10-2 to TRBJ2-2; 8 bases are a match to TRBD2. From germline, CDR1 is WSHSY and CDR2 SAAADI. The length of the CDR3 is 16 residues. V trimming: 4 bases; J trimming: 4 bases; junction bases outside the gene matches: 8. CDR3 region: CASSVYGGRSTGELFF. Here the CDR3 DNA reads TGCGCCAGCAGTGTGTATGGCGGGAGGTCCACCGGGGAGCTGTTTTTT.

V gene TRBV5-1 combines with J gene TRBJ2-7; possible D gene TRBD1, 5 bases. The length of the CDR3 is 16 residues. V lost 4 bases and J 5 bases, leaving 22 bases between the germline ends. Germline V CDR1 and CDR2: SGHRS, YFSETQ. The CDR3 protein is CASSQYDSLKGHEQYF. CDR3 in DNA: TGCGCCAGCAGCCAATATGACAGCCTCAAGGGCCACGAGCAGTACTTC.

The chain recombines TRBV7-9 with TRBJ2-2; TRBD1 agrees at 8 bases. Germline trimming cut 5 bases from V and 8 bases from J; bases unmatched to any gene: 16. The CDR3 sequence is 17 residues long. From germline, CDR1 is SEHNR and CDR2 FQNEAQ (reference sequence). The chain's CDR3 is CASSRLRTGWESGELFF. CDR3 DNA: TGTGCCAGCAGCCGACTTCGGACAGGGTGGGAATCGGGGGAGCTGTTTTTT.

The rearrangement links TRBV10-3 to TRBJ2-2; 8 bases fit TRBD2. Trimming removed 3 bases from V and 3 bases from J; junction bases left unmatched: 15. CDR3 length: 19 residues. Germline V gives CDR1 ENHRY, CDR2 SYGVKD. The CDR3 DNA is TGTGCCATCAGTGAACTGGGCGGGGGGTCTCATCCTGACACCGGGGAGCTGTTTTTT. Its translation is CAISELGGGSHPDTGELFF.

The V call is TRBV14, the J call TRBJ2-1, with D perhaps matching TRBD1 (5 bases). With 0 bases removed from V and 0 bases from J, the gap between germline ends came to 12 bases. The CDR3 sequence is 17 residues long. Germline loops: CDR1 SGHDN, CDR2 FVKESK. The CDR3 protein is CASSQDSRADSYNEQFF. The CDR3 DNA is TGTGCCAGCAGCCAAGACAGCAGGGCCGACTCCTACAATGAGCAGTTCTTC.

The chain joins TRBV9 to TRBJ2-1, with 10 bases aligning to TRBD2. Germline trimming cut 0 bases from V and 8 bases from J; bases unmatched to any gene: 8. Germline V gene data show CDR1 as SGDLS and CDR2 as YYNGEE. The CDR3 extends over 16 amino acids. CDR3 in amino acids: CASSVALAGVGDEQFF. CDR3 sequence (DNA): TGTGCCAGCAGCGTAGCTCTAGCGGGAGTTGGCGATGAGCAGTTCTTC. Combining the CDR3 with reference TRBV9 and TRBJ2-1 gives the whole variable domain DSGVTQTPKHLITATGQRVTLRCSPRSGDLSVYWYQQSLDQGLQFLIQYYNGEERAKGNILERFSAQQFPDLHSELNLSSLELGDSALYFCASSVALAGVGDEQFFGPGTRLTVL.

V gene TRBV7-9 combines with J gene TRBJ2-2, with 8 bases that match TRBD2. The CDR3 extends over 16 amino acids. Losses at the gene ends were 5 bases for V and 4 bases for J; bases not matched to a gene: 9. The germline V gene encodes CDR1 SEHNR and CDR2 FQNEAQ (reference sequence). CDR3: CASSQGLGESTGELFF. The CDR3 DNA reads TGTGCCAGCAGCCAGGGACTAGGGGAATCCACCGGGGAGCTGTTTTTT.

V is TRBV5-5 and J is TRBJ1-1; a possible D gene is TRBD1 (6 bases). Germline CDR1 reads SGHKS; CDR2 reads YYEKEE (reference sequence). Trimming cost V 1 base and J 1 base, with 11 bases left between them. The CDR3 sequence is 15 residues long. CDR3 sequence (DNA): TGTGCCAGCAGCTTGAGGCTAGGGGGGAACACTGAAGCTTTCTTT. This codes for CASSLRLGGNTEAFF.

The V and J genes are TRBV19 and TRBJ1-5; TRBD1 matches at 7 bases. V dropped 4 bases and J dropped 0; count of bases not matched to a gene: 9. Germline V gives CDR1 LNHDA, CDR2 SQIVND (reference sequence). The CDR3 spans 17 residues. Here the CDR3 reads CASSKAPQGNSNQPQHF. CDR3 sequence (DNA): TGTGCCAGTAGTAAAGCCCCACAGGGGAATAGCAATCAGCCCCAGCATTTT. The variable domain in full, completed from reference TRBV19 and TRBJ1-5, reads DGGITQSPKYLFRKEGQNVTLSCEQNLNHDAMYWYRQDPGQGLRLIYYSQIVNDFQKGDIAEGYSVSREKKESFPLTVTSAQKNPTAFYLCASSKAPQGNSNQPQHFGDGTRLSIL.

V gene TRBV6-5 combines with J gene TRBJ2-4; a possible D gene is TRBD1 (6 bases). The germline V and J ends were trimmed by 6 bases and 8 bases, with 17 bases remaining between them. Looked up from germline, CDR1 is MNHEY and CDR2 is SVGAGI. The CDR3 covers 14 residues. The CDR3 DNA sequence: TGTGCCAGCAGCCCCACAGGGCTAGGGGACATTCAGTACTTC. Protein: CASSPTGLGDIQYF.

This chain uses TRBV4-1 with TRBJ1-1, with D uncertain. Per the germline V gene, CDR1 is MGHRA and CDR2 is YSYEKL. Trimming shortened V by 2 bases and J by 0 bases, and 13 bases separated the two germline ends. The CDR3 consists of 16 residues. CDR3 DNA: TGCGCCAGCAGCCAATACGAATCCGGGATGAACACTGAAGCTTTCTTT. This sequence encodes CASSQYESGMNTEAFF.

This clone was counted a single time. Other DNA sequences from this sample encode an identical CDR3 as well. The J gene is TRBJ2-1, the V gene TRBV2, with 9 bases lining up with TRBD2. The CDR3 covers 17 residues. Germline trimming cut 3 bases from V and 3 bases from J; bases unmatched to any gene: 9. Germline V gives CDR1 SNHLY, CDR2 FYNNEI. The CDR3 sequence: CASSEALSGSLYNEQFF. Written as DNA, the CDR3 is TGTGCCAGCAGTGAGGCGCTTAGCGGGAGTCTCTACAATGAGCAGTTCTTC.

V usage is TRBV27 and J usage is TRBJ2-1; 11 nucleotides line up with TRBD2. CDR1 is MNHEY, CDR2 SMNVEV, per germline (reference sequence). V gave up 5 bases and J gave up 8 bases; unmatched junction bases: 11. There are 16 residues in the CDR3. In nucleotides, the CDR3 is TGTGCCAGCAGTCCCGGTAGCGGGAGGGCCTGGTATGAGCAGTTCTTC. Translation: CASSPGSGRAWYEQFF.

This clone was detected once. V and J are TRBV18 and TRBJ2-7; tentatively, D is TRBD1 (5 bases). The CDR3 extends over 14 amino acids. Per germline, CDR1 KGHSH and CDR2 LQKENI. The germline V and J ends were trimmed by 3 bases and 1 base, with 10 bases remaining between them. The CDR3 sequence is CASSPSTGSYEQYF. The CDR3 region has the DNA TGTGCCAGCTCACCGTCCACAGGTTCCTACGAGCAGTACTTC.